What follows are 28 T cell receptor beta chains derived from one specimen sequenced in a study of control samples from healthy donors and cancer patients. Sequencing used immunoSEQ multiplex PCR; TCRdb keeps in-frame clones, though not all of them. The sample lists approximately 180,000 clones, about 91% occurring once. Sequenced: blood. These receptor sequences come from a woman aged 40-49 years in good health.

The rearrangement uses TRBV7-9 and TRBJ2-7, with D perhaps matching TRBD1 (6 bases). V gave up 3 bases and J gave up 1 base, with 10 bases separating them. The CDR3 totals 14 residues. CDR1 and CDR2 from the germline V gene are SEHNR and FQNEAQ (reference sequence). The DNA of the CDR3 is TGTGCCAGCAGCTTGGGGACAAATTCCTACGAGCAGTACTTC. Translating it yields CASSLGTNSYEQYF.

This clone has just one count. The same CDR3 also results from other DNA sequences found in this sample. The chain recombines TRBV7-2 with TRBJ1-1, with unresolved D. The germline V and J ends were trimmed by 1 base and 1 base, with 4 bases remaining between them. This CDR3 is built from 13 residues. Germline V lookup: CDR1 SGHTA, CDR2 FQGNSA. CDR3: CASSLGQNTEAFF. Here the CDR3 DNA reads TGTGCCAGCAGCTTAGGACAGAACACTGAAGCTTTCTTT.

The V and J genes are TRBV7-9 and TRBJ1-1, with D unclear. Trimming took off 5 bases at V and 2 bases at J, with 12 bases between the two ends. Germline V gives CDR1 SEHNR, CDR2 FQNEAQ (reference sequence). The CDR3 covers 14 residues. The CDR3 sequence is CASSQTQYNTEAFF. The CDR3 DNA reads as TGTGCCAGCAGCCAAACACAGTACAACACTGAAGCTTTCTTT.

The chain uses TRBV6-2 or TRBV6-3 and TRBJ2-2, with TRBD1 identical over 8 bases. The CDR3 runs to 16 residues. V gave up 0 bases and J gave up 2 bases; unmatched junction bases: 2. Germline assignment: CDR1 MNHEY and CDR2 SVGEGT. CDR3 residues: CASSYSQGANTGELFF. CDR3 bases: TGTGCCAGCAGTTACTCGCAGGGGGCTAACACCGGGGAGCTGTTTTTT.

The chain employs TRBV4-1 and TRBJ2-7; 8 bases are shared with TRBD2. Trimming at V came to 0 bases and at J to 2 bases, leaving 3 bases not matched to a gene. Germline-derived CDR1 and CDR2 are MGHRA and YSYEKL. This CDR3 comprises 15 residues. CDR3: CASSQEAGLAYEQYF. The DNA of the CDR3 is TGCGCCAGCAGCCAAGAAGCGGGACTAGCCTACGAGCAGTACTTC.

V and J are TRBV7-9 and TRBJ1-1; a weak D match, TRBD1 (5 bases). CDR3 length: 15 amino acids. V gave up 1 base and J gave up 0 bases, with 9 bases separating them. Germline V CDR1 and CDR2: SEHNR, FQNEAQ (reference sequence). The CDR3 loop reads CASSLDDSVNTEAFF. CDR3 nucleotide sequence: TGTGCCAGCAGCTTAGATGACAGTGTGAACACTGAAGCTTTCTTT.

The chain employs TRBV2 and TRBJ2-5; TRBD1 might be the D (6 bases). V lost 10 bases to trimming and J lost 5 bases, with 17 bases between them. The germline CDR1 and CDR2 sequences are SNHLY and FYNNEI. The CDR3 has 13 amino acids. CDR3 in amino acids: CATVRDKRETQYF. The CDR3 region has the DNA TGTGCCACAGTCCGGGACAAGAGGGAGACCCAGTACTTC.

The chain uses TRBV19 and TRBJ2-3; TRBD2 matches 8 bases. The V gene end was trimmed by 4 bases and the J gene end by 5 bases; junction bases not matched to a gene: 8. The CDR3 has 15 amino acids. CDR1 and CDR2 (germline): LNHDA, SQIVND (reference sequence). CDR3 nucleotides: TGTGCCAGTAGTAGAACTAGCGGAGGGATAGATACGCAGTATTTT. As protein: CASSRTSGGIDTQYF. Combining the CDR3 with reference TRBV19 and TRBJ2-3 gives the whole variable domain DGGITQSPKYLFRKEGQNVTLSCEQNLNHDAMYWYRQDPGQGLRLIYYSQIVNDFQKGDIAEGYSVSREKKESFPLTVTSAQKNPTAFYLCASSRTSGGIDTQYFGPGTRLTVL.

This chain uses TRBV7-6 with TRBJ2-1; 9 positions match TRBD2. J was trimmed by 5 bases and V by 8 bases; bases with no gene match: 7. CDR3 length equals 14 residues. Looked up from germline, CDR1 is SGHVS and CDR2 is FNYEAQ. For the CDR3, the DNA is TGTGCCAGCTCCAGGAGCGGGGGGAACAATGAGCAGTTCTTC. It translates to CASSRSGGNNEQFF.

This chain links TRBV12-3 or TRBV12-4 with TRBJ1-4; D gene unclear. The CDR3 consists of 13 residues. Trimming pared 4 bases from V and 10 bases from J, leaving 13 bases between. CDR3 sequence reads: CASSSGPAGKLFF. DNA of the CDR3: TGTGCCAGCAGTTCTGGCCCAGCCGGAAAACTGTTTTTT.

This sequence joins TRBV7-6 and TRBJ1-1; 7 positions match TRBD1. Germline CDR1 SGHVS, CDR2 FNYEAQ. V trimming: 3 bases; J trimming: 4 bases; junction bases outside the gene matches: 2. The CDR3 length is 13 residues. CDR3 loop: CASSLGQSTEAFF. CDR3 nucleotides: TGTGCCAGCAGCTTGGGACAGAGCACTGAAGCTTTCTTT.

J is TRBJ2-3 and V is TRBV9, with 14 bases matching TRBD2. Trimming at V came to 4 bases and at J to 7 bases, leaving 8 bases not matched to a gene. This CDR3 region has 16 residues. The germline V gene encodes CDR1 SGDLS and CDR2 YYNGEE. The CDR3 spells CASSLTSGGAPYTQYF. CDR3 in DNA: TGTGCCAGCAGCTTGACTAGCGGGGGGGCCCCCTATACGCAGTATTTT. Full variable domain (outside the CDR3, taken from reference TRBV9 and TRBJ2-3): DSGVTQTPKHLITATGQRVTLRCSPRSGDLSVYWYQQSLDQGLQFLIQYYNGEERAKGNILERFSAQQFPDLHSELNLSSLELGDSALYFCASSLTSGGAPYTQYFGPGTRLTVL.

This clone was picked up a small number of times. The chain is built from TRBV3-1 (or the pseudogene TRBV3-2) and TRBJ1-5; weak D call: TRBD1 (5 bases). CDR1 and CDR2 (germline): LGHDT, YNNKEL (reference sequence). The CDR3 sequence is 14 residues long. The V end was cut by 3 bases, the J end by 7 bases, with 13 bases between. In DNA, the CDR3 is TGTGCCAGCAGCCATTCCAGGGAATACCAGCCCCAGCATTTT. It yields the protein CASSHSREYQPQHF.

The V gene is TRBV3-1 (or the pseudogene TRBV3-2), the J gene TRBJ2-5; D remains unclear. V was shortened by 3 bases and J by 2 bases, with 10 bases between the two germline ends. Germline V gives CDR1 LGHDT, CDR2 YNNKEL (reference sequence). The CDR3 sequence is 14 residues long. In DNA, the CDR3 is TGTGCCAGCAGCCAGTTGGGCCATCAAGAGACCCAGTACTTC. Encoded protein: CASSQLGHQETQYF.

This chain joins TRBV2 and TRBJ1-6, with D possibly matching TRBD1 (6 bases). CDR1 and CDR2 from the germline V gene are SNHLY and FYNNEI. The CDR3 is made up of 16 amino acids. V lost 7 bases to trimming and J lost 6 bases, with 19 bases between them. CDR3: CASIPRAGTPNSPLHF. In DNA, the CDR3 is TGTGCCAGCATCCCCAGGGCCGGGACACCTAATTCACCCCTCCACTTT.

The V and J genes are TRBV5-8 and TRBJ1-4; tentative D call: TRBD1 (6 bases). Germline V CDR1 and CDR2: SGHTS, YDEGEE. The V and J ends lost 6 bases and 10 bases respectively, with 19 bases between them. The CDR3 consists of 14 residues. The CDR3 here is CASTYLTGSGKLFF. The CDR3, as DNA: TGTGCCAGCACCTACCTGACAGGCTCTGGAAAACTGTTTTTT.

The rearrangement links TRBV13 to TRBJ1-1; D gene unclear. The V end lost 5 bases, the J end lost 7 bases, and 5 bases lay between the germline ends. Per the germline V gene, CDR1 is PRHDT and CDR2 is FYEKMQ (reference sequence). The CDR3 covers 10 residues. As DNA, the CDR3 is TGTGCCAGCAGCCCCGGTGAAGCTTTCTTT. Protein: CASSPGEAFF.

The CDR3: CASSSDRYSPLHF. Here the CDR3 DNA reads TGTGCCAGCAGCTCGGACCGATATTCACCCCTCCACTTT. The chain has TRBV7-9 and TRBJ1-6; D is unresolved. V was cut by 4 bases and J by 8 bases, with 9 bases left in between. The CDR3 runs 13 residues. Germline V gene sequence: CDR1 SEHNR, CDR2 FQNEAQ (reference sequence).

J is TRBJ1-5 and V is TRBV7-9, with unresolved D. Germline V gene sequence: CDR1 SEHNR, CDR2 FQNEAQ (reference sequence). The CDR3 is 13 amino acids. Trimming removed 5 bases at V and 5 bases at J, with 10 bases between. CDR3: CASSPGRHQPQHF. The CDR3 nucleotides are TGTGCCAGCAGCCCTGGGAGGCATCAGCCCCAGCATTTT.

The rearrangement links TRBV5-1 to TRBJ2-5; no reliable D call. The CDR3 spans 13 residues. The V gene's germline CDR1 is SGHRS and CDR2 YFSETQ. Trimming left V 0 bases short and J 5 bases short, with 8 bases between. CDR3 DNA: TGCGCCAGCAGCTTGGGGCTTCTGGAGACCCAGTACTTC. This translates into CASSLGLLETQYF.

The J gene is TRBJ2-1, the V gene TRBV5-1; no definite D call. Trimming shortened V by 0 bases and J by 5 bases, and 6 bases separated the two germline ends. CDR3 size: 13 residues. CDR1 and CDR2 from the germline V gene are SGHRS and YFSETQ. CDR3 sequence: CASSLGPNNEQFF. The CDR3 coding sequence is TGCGCCAGCAGCTTGGGGCCGAACAATGAGCAGTTCTTC.

In its sample, this clone was seen once. The V gene is TRBV4-1, the J gene TRBJ2-1, with TRBD2 matching over 10 bases. With V trimmed by 4 bases and J by 0 bases, 6 bases remained unmatched. This CDR3 comprises 17 residues. Germline V gives CDR1 MGHRA, CDR2 YSYEKL. The CDR3, as DNA: TGCGCCAGCAGCCTAAGCGGGGGGGCCAGCTCCTACAATGAGCAGTTCTTC. Its protein is CASSLSGGASSYNEQFF.

This chain uses TRBV2 with TRBJ1-3; D ambiguous. CDR3 length equals 16 residues. V was pared by 0 bases and J by 0 bases, with 9 bases between. Germline loops: CDR1 SNHLY, CDR2 FYNNEI. The CDR3 here is CASSEAHLSSGNTIYF. DNA for the CDR3: TGTGCCAGCAGTGAAGCTCATCTGAGCTCTGGAAACACCATATATTTT.

This sequence joins TRBV11-2 and TRBJ2-5, with TRBD2 as a possible D gene (6 bases). With 4 bases removed from V and 2 bases from J, the gap between germline ends came to 14 bases. CDR1 SGHAT and CDR2 FQNNGV come from the germline V gene. The CDR3 has 15 amino acids. CDR3 region: CASSSRDRGQETQYF. Here the CDR3 DNA reads TGTGCCAGCAGCTCCAGGGACCGGGGGCAAGAGACCCAGTACTTC.

The V and J genes are TRBV2 and TRBJ2-3; D is undetermined. The CDR3 covers 11 residues. V gave up 7 bases and J gave up 2 bases, with 4 bases separating them. Germline V gives CDR1 SNHLY, CDR2 FYNNEI. The CDR3, as DNA: TGTGCCAGCATGTACACAGATACGCAGTATTTT. It yields the protein CASMYTDTQYF.

This chain uses TRBV19 with TRBJ2-3, with D possibly being TRBD2 (6 bases). V shed 4 bases and J shed 0 bases, with 14 bases lying between them. Germline CDR1 reads LNHDA; CDR2 reads SQIVND (reference sequence). CDR3 length: 16 residues. The CDR3 DNA sequence: TGTGCCAGTAGTACAGTTTTGGCGGGGAGCACAGATACGCAGTATTTT. Translated, it gives CASSTVLAGSTDTQYF.

This clone was detected a few times. The rearrangement links TRBV6-1 to TRBJ1-2; D is ambiguous. CDR3 length: 14 residues. The ends were cut back, 1 base at V and 8 bases at J, with 14 bases in the middle. Germline V gene sequence: CDR1 MNHNS, CDR2 SASEGT. CDR3 nucleotide sequence: TGTGCCAGCAGTGAAGAGGCCCGCCTGGGGGGCTACACCTTC. Its protein product is CASSEEARLGGYTF.

The V gene is TRBV6-5, the J gene TRBJ2-5, with 7 bases fitting TRBD1. J was trimmed by 1 base and V by 6 bases; bases with no gene match: 8. CDR1 and CDR2 from the germline V gene are MNHEY and SVGAGI. The CDR3 contains 15 residues. DNA for the CDR3: TGTGCCAGCAGCTGGGGGACAGACCTCCAAGAGACCCAGTACTTC. Its translation: CASSWGTDLQETQYF.